A single sample is the source of the 16 T cell receptor beta chains below, sequenced in a study of T cells in women clearing cervical HPV infection (dated by TCRdb to the late 2010s). The library was made by the immunoSEQ multiplex PCR assay. Entries here come from immuneACCESS through TCRdb and include only in-frame sequences with V and J called. Some clones fail to appear in such tables; in the studies checked, an unresolved V gene covers under half of the shortfall, and the cause of the remainder is unknown. For this sample, the table gives fewer than 40,000 clones. The leading ten clones occupy 4% to 5% of the sample. What was sequenced was blood buffy coat. The source is a woman between 18 and 70 years old with a cervical HPV16 infection that either progressed to CIN3+ or cleared (not recorded which).

This clone is medium-sized by frequency. This CDR3 reads CSARVGTSGGLDEQFF. Incomplete CDR3 DNA: TGCAGTGCTAGAGTGGGGACTAGCGGGGGTTTAGATGAG. The chain combines TRBV20-1 with TRBJ2-1, with 14 bases fitting TRBD2. The read terminates 3 residues ahead of where the CDR3 ends, so the germline J gene completes it. The germline CDR1 and CDR2 sequences are DFQATT and SNEGSKA (reference sequence). The CDR3 is made up of 16 amino acids. The ends lost 1 base at V and 8 bases at J; junction bases unmatched: 7.

Note on this clone: The read comes to an end 3 residues before the CDR3 does, leaving the germline J gene to fill in the end. V and J are TRBV6-4 and TRBJ1-6; 9 nucleotides agree with TRBD1. This CDR3 is built from 15 residues. V dropped 0 bases and J dropped 10; count of bases not matched to a gene: 4. The V gene's germline CDR1 is MRHNA and CDR2 SNTAGT. CDR3 in amino acids: CASSDSGTGPSPLHF. CDR3 DNA, as far as it was read: TGTGCCAGCAGTGACTCCGGGACAGGGCCCTCACCC.

A note on this clone: Read data end 3 residues before the CDR3 end; the end is taken from the germline J gene. The V gene is TRBV28, the J gene TRBJ2-1; 11 nucleotides agree with TRBD1. CDR1 is MDHEN, CDR2 SYDVKM, per germline. Trimming took 11 bases from V and 7 from J; bases not matched to a gene: 7. The CDR3 loop spans 13 amino acids. The DNA read from the CDR3 is TGTGCCGGTCGGGACAGGGGGAAAAATGAG. Translating gives CAGRDRGKNE. The entire CDR3 reads CAGRDRGKNEQFF.

As to this clone: The CDR3 is cut off 3 residues early in the read; its end comes from the germline J gene. The chain combines TRBV7-9 with TRBJ2-3; 7 nucleotides line up with TRBD1. Germline V gives CDR1 SEHNR, CDR2 FQNEAQ (reference sequence). Trimming cost V 3 bases and J 3 bases; bases outside gene matches: 6. The CDR3 is made up of 15 amino acids. CDR3 bases read: TGTGCCAGCAGCTTGGGGGACAGTCCTACAGATACG. Its protein product is CASSLGDSPTDT. The full CDR3 protein reads CASSLGDSPTDTQYF.

About this clone: The observed sequence ends 3 residues before the CDR3 terminus, with the missing tail filled in from the germline J gene. This chain joins TRBV20-1 and TRBJ2-1; 15 nucleotides line up with TRBD2. CDR1 and CDR2 (germline): DFQATT, SNEGSKA (reference sequence). V lost 6 bases and J lost 8; bases outside the gene matches: 5. The CDR3 sequence is 14 residues long. The CDR3 bases that were read are TGCAGTGCCGGACTAGCGGGAGGGTTCTATGAG. The encoded protein is CSAGLAGGFYE. The whole CDR3 sequence reads CSAGLAGGFYEQFF.

About this clone: The junction shows a germline mismatch at one end, possibly a read error. The read comes to an end 3 residues before the CDR3 does, leaving the germline J gene to fill in the end. The chain joins TRBV2 to TRBJ2-5; 12 bases fit TRBD2. Germline assignment: CDR1 SNHLY and CDR2 FYNNEI. This CDR3 has 16 residues. Incomplete CDR3 DNA: TGTGCCAGCAGCGAAGGACTAGCGGGGCCTCAAGAGACC. It codes for CASSEGLAGPQET. The entire CDR3 protein is CASSEGLAGPQETQYF. Variable domain in full (rest from reference TRBV2 and TRBJ2-5): EPEVTQTPSHQVTQMGQEVILRCVPISNHLYFYWYRQILGQKVEFLVSFYNNEISEKSEIFDDQFSVERPDGSNFTLKIRSTKLEDSAMYFCASSEGLAGPQETQYFGPGTRLLVL.

On this clone itself: Read data end 3 residues before the CDR3 end; the end is taken from the germline J gene. V usage is TRBV7-2 and J usage is TRBJ1-1; 10 bases agree with TRBD1. CDR1 and CDR2 (germline): SGHTA, FQGNSA. This CDR3 comprises 15 residues. V was pared by 5 bases and J by 1 base, with 4 bases of the junction left unmatched. The CDR3 DNA, read in part, is TGTGCCAGCAGCCCAAGACAGGGGGCGAACACTGAA. Protein sequence: CASSPRQGANTE. The whole CDR3 sequence reads CASSPRQGANTEAFF.

Worth noting for this clone: The sequence runs out 3 residues before the end of the CDR3; the remainder is reconstructed from the germline J gene. The chain recombines TRBV20-1 with TRBJ2-4; D gene ambiguous. The V gene lost 6 bases and the J gene lost 1 base, with 10 bases spanning the gap. This CDR3 region has 13 residues. The germline V gene encodes CDR1 DFQATT and CDR2 SNEGSKA (reference sequence). The CDR3 loop reads CSAQDAAKNIQYF. The CDR3 DNA, read in part, is TGCAGTGCCCAGGATGCGGCCAAAAACATT.

A note on this clone: The read stops 3 residues short of the end of the CDR3; the missing end is completed from the germline J gene. The V and J genes are TRBV19 and TRBJ2-3; 10 nucleotides align to TRBD1. With V trimmed by 2 bases and J by 2 bases, 4 bases remained unmatched. The CDR3 is 16 amino acids. The germline CDR1 and CDR2 sequences are LNHDA and SQIVND (reference sequence). CDR3 DNA, as far as it was read: TGTGCCAGTAGTATAACGGGACAGGGGTACACAGATACG. This codes for CASSITGQGYTDT. In full, the CDR3 is CASSITGQGYTDTQYF.

On this clone itself: From the germline J gene comes the end of the CDR3, since the read stops 3 residues before it. This chain uses TRBV7-9 with TRBJ2-7, with TRBD1 matching 10 bases. This CDR3 spans 15 amino acids. Trimming removed 5 bases from V and 4 bases from J; junction bases left unmatched: 8. Looked up from germline, CDR1 is SEHNR and CDR2 is FQNEAQ (reference sequence). CDR3 residues: CASSPRTGGPYEQYF. The CDR3 bases that were read are TGTGCCAGCAGCCCCCGGACAGGGGGGCCGTACGAG.

A word on this clone: At one boundary the junction diverges from the germline segment, which might be a read error. The read comes to an end 3 residues before the CDR3 does, leaving the germline J gene to fill in the end. The chain combines TRBV13 with TRBJ2-7, with 8 bases identical to TRBD1. The CDR3 has 14 residues. Looked up from germline, CDR1 is PRHDT and CDR2 is FYEKMQ (reference sequence). CDR3 region: CANSSGQGHYEQYF. CDR3 bases read: TGTGCCAACAGCTCCGGACAGGGCCACTACGAG.

Comments on this clone: Read sequence stops 3 residues before the CDR3 end, and the germline J gene provides the missing end. The rearrangement uses TRBV20-1 and TRBJ1-5; 7 bases fit TRBD1. V lost 3 bases, J lost 0 bases, and 8 bases stayed unmatched. This CDR3 has 16 residues. CDR1 and CDR2 from the germline V gene are DFQATT and SNEGSKA (reference sequence). The CDR3 here is CSARKARQGSNQPQHF. CDR3 bases read: TGCAGTGCTAGGAAGGCCCGACAGGGTAGCAATCAGCCC.

With respect to this clone: The CDR3 end is not reached by the read, which stops 3 residues before it; the germline J gene fills it in. V is TRBV4-1 and J is TRBJ2-2; possible D gene TRBD2, 5 bases. Trimming shortened V by 0 bases and J by 7 bases, and 12 bases separated the two germline ends. There are 15 residues in the CDR3. CDR1 MGHRA and CDR2 YSYEKL come from the germline V gene. This CDR3 is CASSQDSRVVGELFF. CDR3 DNA, as far as it was read: TGCGCCAGCAGCCAAGATTCGAGGGTAGTCGGGGAG.

Comment on this clone: The CDR3 end falls 3 residues outside the read, so it is completed with the germline J gene. The chain links TRBV7-2 to TRBJ2-6; either TRBD1 or TRBD2 may supply D (5 bases each). CDR1 SGHTA and CDR2 FQGNSA come from the germline V gene. There are 15 residues in the CDR3. Trimming left V 7 bases short and J 0 bases short, with 10 bases between. CDR3 sequence: CASMKRGSGANVLTF. The part of the CDR3 DNA that was read is TGTGCCAGCATGAAGAGGGGCTCTGGGGCCAACGTC.

A note on this clone: Sequencing ends 3 residues short of the CDR3 end; the germline J gene provides the rest. The chain recombines TRBV20-1 with TRBJ2-1; D possibly corresponds to TRBD2 (5 bases). The CDR3 length is 16 residues. V dropped 6 bases and J dropped 2 bases, with 20 bases sitting between them. Germline V gene sequence: CDR1 DFQATT, CDR2 SNEGSKA (reference sequence). CDR3 bases read: TGCAGTGCCCCAAATCGCGAGCGGAAGACCTACAATGAG. This sequence encodes CSAPNRERKTYNE. The complete CDR3 sequence is CSAPNRERKTYNEQFF.

About this clone: The CDR3 end lies 3 residues beyond the end of the read and is filled in from the germline J gene. V gene TRBV10-3 combines with J gene TRBJ1-2, with D perhaps TRBD1 (6 bases). Between the trimmed V and J ends, which lost 7 bases and 0 bases, there was a span of 21 bases. CDR1 is ENHRY, CDR2 SYGVKD, per germline. The CDR3 loop spans 17 amino acids. The CDR3 region is CAITDGLPGVANYGYTF. The DNA read from the CDR3 is TGTGCCATCACCGATGGTCTCCCAGGGGTGGCTAACTATGGC.